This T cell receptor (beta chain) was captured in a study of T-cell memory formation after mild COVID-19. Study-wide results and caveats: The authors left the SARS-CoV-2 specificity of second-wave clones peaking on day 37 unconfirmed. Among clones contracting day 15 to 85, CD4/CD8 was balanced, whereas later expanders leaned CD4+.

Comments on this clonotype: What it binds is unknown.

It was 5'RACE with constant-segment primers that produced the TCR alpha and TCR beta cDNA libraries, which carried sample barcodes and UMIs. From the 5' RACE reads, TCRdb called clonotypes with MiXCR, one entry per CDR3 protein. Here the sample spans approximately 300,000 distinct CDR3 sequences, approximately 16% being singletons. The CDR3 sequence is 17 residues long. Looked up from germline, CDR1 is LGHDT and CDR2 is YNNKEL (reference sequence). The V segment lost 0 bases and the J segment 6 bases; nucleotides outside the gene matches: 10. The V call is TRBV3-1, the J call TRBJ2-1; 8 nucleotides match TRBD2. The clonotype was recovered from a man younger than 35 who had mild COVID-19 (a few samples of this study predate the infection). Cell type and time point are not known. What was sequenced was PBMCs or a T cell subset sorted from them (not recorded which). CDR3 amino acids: CASSQDKAGGRPNEQFF. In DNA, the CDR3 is TGTGCCAGCAGCCAAGATAAGGCGGGGGGACGACCCAATGAGCAGTTCTTC.